Following are 22 T cell receptor beta chains from one sample sequenced in a study of blood T cell repertoires in COVID-19 (dated by TCRdb to 2018 to 2020). To prepare the library, the immunoSEQ multiplex PCR assay was applied. The clones in this table, taken by TCRdb from immuneACCESS, are in-frame only. Not every clone is retained; where verified, under half of the shortfall comes from an unresolved V gene, and the cause of the rest is unknown. The sample data list under 450,000 clones, and 80% to 90% of these were observed just once. The ten largest clonotypes hold around 7.5% of the sample. Sequences were obtained from peripheral blood. The receptors derive from a woman aged 60-75 years with COVID-19, enrolled during active disease.

This clone was picked up a small number of times. The V and J genes are TRBV12-5 and TRBJ2-1; TRBD2 matches 15 bases. Unmatched junction bases numbered 4, after V lost 4 bases and J lost 9 bases. CDR3 length equals 15 residues. CDR1 LGHNT and CDR2 FRNRAP come from the germline V gene. The CDR3 bases are TGTGCTAGTGGTTCGGGACTAGCGGGGGGTGGTGAGCAGTTCTTC. This gives the protein CASGSGLAGGGEQFF.

The chain is built from TRBV3-1 (or the pseudogene TRBV3-2) and TRBJ2-5; 9 bases agree with TRBD2. V lost 0 bases, J lost 2 bases, and 4 bases stayed unmatched. Germline CDR1 is LGHDT and CDR2 is YNNKEL (reference sequence). The CDR3 consists of 16 residues. The CDR3 bases are TGTGCCAGCAGCCAAGATCTGGCGGGGGGGCAAGAGACCCAGTACTTC. Its translation is CASSQDLAGGQETQYF.

The chain carries TRBV13 and TRBJ2-7; D possibly corresponds to TRBD2 (7 bases). V was clipped by 1 base and J by 4 bases, with 26 bases between them. Germline assignment: CDR1 PRHDT and CDR2 FYEKMQ (reference sequence). CDR3 length equals 19 residues. The CDR3 protein is CASSLEGEGRRTPLYEQYF. CDR3 in DNA: TGTGCCAGCAGCTTAGAGGGGGAGGGGAGGAGGACCCCCCTTTACGAGCAGTACTTC.

The chain couples TRBV19 to TRBJ2-7; 11 positions match TRBD1. Unmatched junction bases numbered 15, after V lost 10 bases and J lost 4 bases. Germline CDR1 and CDR2: LNHDA and SQIVND (reference sequence). The CDR3 contains 16 residues. Here the CDR3 DNA reads TGTGCCACCCAACCCACCGGGACAGGGGGGATATACGAGCAGTACTTC. Translated: CATQPTGTGGIYEQYF.

The rearrangement joins TRBV10-3 to TRBJ1-2, with D tentatively TRBD1 (5 bases). V was pared by 0 bases and J by 1 base, with 6 bases between. Germline CDR1 and CDR2: ENHRY and SYGVKD. CDR3 length equals 14 residues. The CDR3 here is CAISESGGNYGYTF. The CDR3 nucleotides read TGTGCCATCAGTGAGTCGGGGGGTAACTATGGCTACACCTTC.

The rearrangement uses TRBV2 and TRBJ1-1; no firm D call. V was trimmed by 6 bases and J by 4 bases, leaving 15 bases between them. CDR1 and CDR2 from the germline V gene are SNHLY and FYNNEI. This CDR3 spans 14 amino acids. The CDR3 reads CASSLQGVGTEAFF. The CDR3 DNA reads as TGTGCCAGCAGCCTACAAGGAGTGGGCACTGAAGCTTTCTTT.

The chain employs TRBV11-3 and TRBJ2-5; 10 bases match TRBD1. Germline CDR1 is SGHNT and CDR2 is YENEEA. V dropped 5 bases and J dropped 3; count of bases not matched to a gene: 6. The CDR3 length is 15 residues. The CDR3 reads CASSRGQGDKETQYF. In DNA, the CDR3 is TGTGCCAGCAGCAGAGGACAGGGGGACAAAGAGACCCAGTACTTC.

The chain joins TRBV5-1 to TRBJ2-5; 9 bases are shared with TRBD1. V dropped 4 bases and J dropped 2; count of bases not matched to a gene: 6. This CDR3 region has 15 residues. Germline lookup yields CDR1 SGHRS and CDR2 YFSETQ. CDR3 in amino acids: CASSPEGTGQETQYF. As DNA, the CDR3 is TGCGCCAGCAGCCCCGAGGGGACAGGGCAAGAGACCCAGTACTTC.

V gene TRBV5-1 combines with J gene TRBJ2-1, with 12 positions matching TRBD2. The germline CDR1 and CDR2 sequences are SGHRS and YFSETQ. The CDR3 loop spans 15 amino acids. After removal of 4 bases from V and 3 bases from J, the junction contained 2 bases not matched to a gene. CDR3 nucleotide sequence: TGCGCCAGCAGCCTACTAGCGGGGGGCTACAATGAGCAGTTCTTC. It yields the protein CASSLLAGGYNEQFF. Full variable domain (rest looked up from reference TRBV5-1 and TRBJ2-1): KAGVTQTPRYLIKTRGQQVTLSCSPISGHRSVSWYQQTPGQGLQFLFEYFSETQRNKGNFPGRFSGRQFSNSRSEMNVSTLELGDSALYLCASSLLAGGYNEQFFGPGTRLTVL.

The chain carries TRBV5-4 and TRBJ2-3; 11 bases fit TRBD2. CDR3 length: 16 residues. V shed 4 bases, J shed 4 bases, and the junction held 8 bases outside the gene matches. Germline V gives CDR1 SGHNT, CDR2 YYREEE (reference sequence). The CDR3 region is CASSRIAGGPADTQYF. In DNA, the CDR3 is TGTGCCAGCAGCCGAATAGCGGGGGGGCCCGCAGATACGCAGTATTTT.

The rearrangement uses TRBV6-5 and TRBJ2-3, with 8 bases matching TRBD1. This CDR3 region has 15 residues. Germline trimming cut 6 bases from V and 6 bases from J; bases unmatched to any gene: 11. CDR1 MNHEY and CDR2 SVGAGI come from the germline V gene. DNA for the CDR3: TGTGCCAGCAGCTTTACCGGACAGGGCTCGGATACGCAGTATTTT. Translated, it gives CASSFTGQGSDTQYF.

The chain has TRBV3-1 (or the pseudogene TRBV3-2) and TRBJ2-3; 10 nucleotides align to TRBD2. This CDR3 contains 17 residues. The V gene end was trimmed by 4 bases and the J gene end by 3 bases; junction bases not matched to a gene: 10. CDR1 and CDR2 (germline): LGHDT, YNNKEL (reference sequence). The CDR3 spells CASSPLAGIIGTDTQYF. The CDR3 bases are TGTGCCAGCAGCCCACTAGCGGGGATTATTGGGACAGATACGCAGTATTTT.

V usage is TRBV13 and J usage is TRBJ2-3; 14 nucleotides agree with TRBD2. Trimming took 6 bases from V and 3 from J; bases not matched to a gene: 5. The CDR3 runs 16 residues. CDR1 and CDR2 (germline): PRHDT, FYEKMQ (reference sequence). CDR3 in amino acids: CASRSTSGGATDTQYF. The DNA of the CDR3 is TGTGCCAGCAGATCGACTAGCGGGGGGGCGACAGATACGCAGTATTTT. Drawing the rest from reference TRBV13 and TRBJ2-3, the complete variable domain is AAGVIQSPRHLIKEKRETATLKCYPIPRHDTVYWYQQGPGQDPQFLISFYEKMQSDKGSIPDRFSAQQFSDYHSELNMSSLELGDSALYFCASRSTSGGATDTQYFGPGTRLTVL.

The chain joins TRBV5-6 to TRBJ1-3, with a possible D match to TRBD1 (6 bases). Germline lookup yields CDR1 SGHDT and CDR2 YYEEEE. The CDR3 extends over 16 amino acids. The V end was cut by 0 bases, the J end by 1 base, with 11 bases between. The CDR3 sequence: CASSLATGPSGNTIYF. The CDR3 DNA follows: TGTGCCAGCAGCTTGGCCACAGGGCCTTCTGGAAACACCATATATTTT.

The gene calls are TRBV5-1 and TRBJ1-3; D is perhaps TRBD1 (6 bases). The CDR3 consists of 16 residues. Looked up from germline, CDR1 is SGHRS and CDR2 is YFSETQ. Trimming cost V 5 bases and J 0 bases, with 15 bases left between them. For the CDR3, the DNA is TGCGCCAGCAGTCCCCAGGGGCCGATCTCTGGAAACACCATATATTTT. Translated, it gives CASSPQGPISGNTIYF.

The genes are TRBV27 and TRBJ1-5; D ambiguous. The V end was cut by 5 bases, the J end by 0 bases, with 23 bases between. CDR1 and CDR2 (germline): MNHEY, SMNVEV (reference sequence). This CDR3 has 19 amino acids. The CDR3 here is CASSLAGNPGLGSNQPQHF. CDR3 in DNA: TGTGCCAGCAGTCTGGCCGGGAATCCTGGCCTGGGTAGCAATCAGCCCCAGCATTTT.

The DNA for the CDR3 is TGCGCCAGCAGCCAAGATAAAAGGAGGGTTGGCGAAGCTTTCTTT. This encodes CASSQDKRRVGEAFF. The rearrangement links TRBV4-3 to TRBJ1-1; D unresolved. The germline gives CDR1 LGHNA, CDR2 YSLEER. Trimming stripped 0 bases from V and 8 bases from J, with 16 bases between. CDR3 length: 15 amino acids.

This clone was counted a single time. The rearrangement joins TRBV5-8 to TRBJ2-5, with 7 bases lining up with TRBD2. The CDR3 consists of 11 residues. Germline V lookup: CDR1 SGHTS, CDR2 YDEGEE. V dropped 5 bases and J dropped 5; count of bases not matched to a gene: 0. The CDR3 loop reads CASRRGETQYF. In DNA, the CDR3 is TGTGCCAGCAGGCGGGGGGAGACCCAGTACTTC.

The J gene is TRBJ2-5, the V gene TRBV15; the match to TRBD2 covers 10 bases. J gave up 1 base and V 9 bases, and 5 bases lay outside the gene matches. This CDR3 has 14 amino acids. In germline, CDR1 is LNHNV, CDR2 YYDKDF (reference sequence). The CDR3 DNA reads as TGTGCCACACTTCTAGCGGGGGTCCAAGAGACCCAGTACTTC. As protein: CATLLAGVQETQYF. The full variable domain, its missing parts supplied by reference TRBV15 and TRBJ2-5, is DAMVIQNPRYQVTQFGKPVTLSCSQTLNHNVMYWYQQKSSQAPKLLFHYYDKDFNNEADTPDNFQSRRPNTSFCFLDIRSPGLGDTAMYLCATLLAGVQETQYFGPGTRLLVL.

This clone has a single count. V gene TRBV7-8 combines with J gene TRBJ2-5; D gene ambiguous. The CDR3 contains 14 residues. Germline V gene sequence: CDR1 SGHVS, CDR2 FQNEAQ. V lost 0 bases, J lost 3 bases, and 8 bases lay in between. The CDR3 sequence: CASSLARQEETQYF. The CDR3, as DNA: TGTGCCAGCAGCTTAGCGCGCCAAGAAGAGACCCAGTACTTC.

The chain employs TRBV5-6 and TRBJ1-4, with 9 bases that match TRBD1. The J segment lost 4 bases and the V segment lost 4 bases, leaving 14 bases of the junction unmatched. Germline assignment: CDR1 SGHDT and CDR2 YYEEEE. This CDR3 contains 18 residues. In DNA form, the CDR3 reads TGTGCCAGCAGCCCGGGACAGGGAACCGATTGGGGTAATGAAAAACTGTTTTTT. Translating it yields CASSPGQGTDWGNEKLFF.

V and J are TRBV29-1 and TRBJ1-2; D unclear. This CDR3 contains 12 residues. V lost 3 bases and J 4 bases, leaving 9 bases between the germline ends. Germline loops: CDR1 SQVTM, CDR2 ANQGSEA. The CDR3 loop is CSVDWGAYGYTF. The CDR3 DNA follows: TGCAGCGTTGATTGGGGAGCCTATGGCTACACCTTC.